The subject of this entry is one T cell receptor (beta chain). Its antigen is still unknown. These data originate in a study of cytomegalovirus exposure and HLA in healthy donors. The study's findings and limits: A later analysis reported that several of the most significant clusters appeared to be linked to common viral pathogens, among them Epstein-Barr virus.

Primers for the PCR totalled 60 Vbeta and 13 Jbeta. As handled by the study authors: Among the unique TCR beta chains that a later analysis counted, about 84 million in all, 9.5 million to 12 million were shared. Clones were read by immunoSEQ multiplex PCR, and TCRdb kept only the in-frame ones, dropping some. That table supplies the V and J calls and clone size; D and trimming were determined from the DNA. The sample has more than 80,000 clones, 71% seen once. Trimming cost V 4 bases and J 6 bases, with 15 bases left between them. CDR3 size: 15 residues. Looked up from germline, CDR1 is SGHAT and CDR2 is FQNNGV.

The chain is built from TRBV11-2 and TRBJ2-2; D perhaps matches TRBD1 (6 bases). Input material: PBMCs. The sequence came from a female donor in good health and CMV-seronegative. In DNA, the CDR3 is TGTGCCAGCAGCTCGGGACACTTCCCAGCCGGGGAGCTGTTTTTT. Its protein product is CASSSGHFPAGELFF.